Below, 17 T cell receptor beta chains from the same sample are listed, as sequenced in a study of technical replicates of blood from a handful of donors. Profiling relied on immunoSEQ multiplex PCR, and the TCRdb table lists in-frame clones only, not all of them. The data contain about 89,000 clones, around 95% of them seen just once; the ten biggest clones take up 0.2% to 0.3%. Specimen: T cells isolated from PBMCs. Receptors were obtained from a human donor in good health.

CDR3 residues: CASGFSIRDRGFPPHYEQYF. The CDR3 bases are TGTGCTAGTGGTTTCTCGATACGGGACAGGGGATTTCCCCCCCACTACGAGCAGTACTTC. The J gene is TRBJ2-7, the V gene TRBV12-5; 10 positions agree with TRBD1. Germline CDR1 LGHNT, CDR2 FRNRAP. The CDR3 has 20 residues. The trim removed 3 bases at V and 3 bases at J, leaving 20 bases unmatched.

This clone was found once. The rearrangement links TRBV10-2 to TRBJ1-1; TRBD1 matches at 7 bases. This CDR3 is 17 amino acids long. J was trimmed by 1 base and V by 3 bases; bases with no gene match: 11. Germline V gene sequence: CDR1 WSHSY, CDR2 SAAADI. CDR3 DNA: TGCGCCAGCAGTGACCTCGACAGGAGGGGGCCGAACACTGAAGCTTTCTTT. Its translation is CASSDLDRRGPNTEAFF.

The gene calls are TRBV5-1 and TRBJ2-1, with 9 bases that match TRBD2. Germline V gene lookup returns CDR1 SGHRS and CDR2 YFSETQ. The CDR3 sequence is 14 residues long. V shed 3 bases, J shed 3 bases, and the junction held 1 base outside the gene matches. This chain's CDR3 is CASSSAGGYNEQFF. CDR3 coding DNA: TGCGCCAGCAGCTCAGCGGGGGGCTACAATGAGCAGTTCTTC.

This clone was observed a handful of times. V usage is TRBV19 and J usage is TRBJ2-3; tentative D call: TRBD2 (6 bases). CDR1 and CDR2 (germline): LNHDA, SQIVND (reference sequence). CDR3 length equals 16 residues. V lost 6 bases to trimming and J lost 2 bases, with 18 bases between them. The CDR3 DNA is TGTGCCAGTAGCCCCCGCCGGGAGCTAAACACAGATACGCAGTATTTT. Encoded protein: CASSPRRELNTDTQYF. The complete variable domain, with remaining parts taken from reference TRBV19 and TRBJ2-3, reads DGGITQSPKYLFRKEGQNVTLSCEQNLNHDAMYWYRQDPGQGLRLIYYSQIVNDFQKGDIAEGYSVSREKKESFPLTVTSAQKNPTAFYLCASSPRRELNTDTQYFGPGTRLTVL.

The rearrangement links TRBV27 to TRBJ1-4; a weak D match, TRBD1 (5 bases). The germline V gene has CDR1 MNHEY and CDR2 SMNVEV (reference sequence). CDR3 size: 14 residues. Trimming removed 3 bases at V and 9 bases at J, with 14 bases between. The CDR3 coding sequence is TGTGCCAGCAGTTTGGGGAGGGGAGCTAAAAAACTGTTTTTT. Protein sequence: CASSLGRGAKKLFF.

The rearrangement links TRBV6-5 to TRBJ1-2, with D unclear. The CDR3 totals 14 residues. Trimming took off 4 bases at V and 1 base at J, with 10 bases between the two ends. Germline CDR1 reads MNHEY; CDR2 reads SVGAGI. CDR3 bases: TGTGCCAGCAGTTCAGACACGCATAACTATGGCTACACCTTC. It codes for CASSSDTHNYGYTF.

J is TRBJ1-6 and V is TRBV6-1; D remains unclear. V lost 9 bases and J 0 bases, leaving 12 bases between the germline ends. The CDR3 runs to 15 residues. Germline values: CDR1 MNHNS, CDR2 SASEGT. CDR3 nucleotides: TGTGCCAGTAGCCGCACGAGCTCCTATAATTCACCCCTCCACTTT. Protein: CASSRTSSYNSPLHF.

This clone was counted a single time. This sequence joins TRBV28 and TRBJ2-7; D may be TRBD2 (6 bases). The germline V gene has CDR1 MDHEN and CDR2 SYDVKM. CDR3 length equals 15 residues. V was shortened by 6 bases and J by 0 bases, with 15 bases between the two germline ends. CDR3 in DNA: TGTGCCAGCAGGGTCCAAGCGGGTGTCTCCTACGAGCAGTACTTC. Translation gives CASRVQAGVSYEQYF.

V is TRBV19 and J is TRBJ1-5; 9 bases are shared with TRBD1. Germline CDR1 and CDR2: LNHDA and SQIVND (reference sequence). V lost 11 bases, J lost 1 base, and 15 bases stayed unmatched. The CDR3 totals 17 residues. The CDR3 reads CAVAGQGPSGSNQPQHF. The CDR3 DNA reads as TGTGCCGTCGCGGGACAGGGCCCTTCTGGGAGCAATCAGCCCCAGCATTTT.

V usage is TRBV13 and J usage is TRBJ1-5; unclear D gene. Germline CDR1 is PRHDT and CDR2 is FYEKMQ (reference sequence). The CDR3 covers 14 residues. The germline V and J ends were trimmed by 3 bases and 4 bases, with 10 bases remaining between them. This chain's CDR3 is CASSLGRENQPQHF. Here the CDR3 DNA reads TGTGCCAGCAGCTTGGGTAGGGAGAATCAGCCCCAGCATTTT.

This chain uses TRBV6-5 with TRBJ1-1; 7 positions agree with TRBD1. This CDR3 is built from 15 residues. The junction had 2 bases not matched to a gene; V was cut back by 0 bases and J by 1 base. Germline CDR1 MNHEY, CDR2 SVGAGI. The CDR3 loop reads CASSYSWTGNTEAFF. For the CDR3, the DNA is TGTGCCAGCAGTTACTCTTGGACAGGGAACACTGAAGCTTTCTTT.

The rearrangement links TRBV4-1 to TRBJ1-5; 7 nucleotides line up with TRBD1. This CDR3 has 14 amino acids. The ends lost 6 bases at V and 2 bases at J; junction bases unmatched: 4. Germline CDR1 MGHRA, CDR2 YSYEKL. In DNA form, the CDR3 reads TGCGCCAGCAGTCCTGGGACAGGCAATCAGCCCCAGCATTTT. Translated: CASSPGTGNQPQHF.

This chain uses TRBV2 with TRBJ2-5, with D possibly TRBD2 on 6 matching bases. CDR3 length: 13 amino acids. Germline V gene sequence: CDR1 SNHLY, CDR2 FYNNEI. Deletions cut 6 bases from V and 5 bases from J, with 13 bases between. The CDR3 here is CASSARERETQYF. As DNA, the CDR3 is TGTGCCAGCAGCGCTCGGGAGCGGGAGACCCAGTACTTC.

J is TRBJ2-7 and V is TRBV27; 7 bases are a match to TRBD2. This CDR3 is 15 amino acids long. Germline V gives CDR1 MNHEY, CDR2 SMNVEV (reference sequence). The CDR3 nucleotides are TGTGCATCGCGAGGGACTACCTTTTCGGTCCACGAGCAGTACTTC. Amino acid sequence: CASRGTTFSVHEQYF.

The V call is TRBV7-2, the J call TRBJ2-2, with 9 bases aligning to TRBD1. From germline, CDR1 is SGHTA and CDR2 FQGNSA. This CDR3 region has 16 residues. V shed 2 bases, J shed 8 bases, and the junction held 9 bases outside the gene matches. This chain's CDR3 is CASSLTYRGLAGELFF. CDR3 coding DNA: TGTGCCAGCAGCTTAACATACAGGGGGCTCGCGGGGGAGCTGTTTTTT.

The J gene is TRBJ1-6, the V gene TRBV30; 8 bases line up with TRBD1. Trimming took 2 bases from V and 6 from J; bases not matched to a gene: 6. CDR1 is GTSNPN and CDR2 is SVGIG in the germline V gene (reference sequence). The CDR3 sequence is 15 residues long. The CDR3 DNA follows: TGTGCCTGGAGTCACACGGACAGGGCTAATTCACCCCTCCACTTT. Its protein is CAWSHTDRANSPLHF.

This chain joins TRBV12-5 and TRBJ2-1; TRBD2 matches 7 bases. Looked up from germline, CDR1 is LGHNT and CDR2 is FRNRAP. CDR3 length equals 16 residues. V was clipped by 4 bases and J by 7 bases; unmatched bases: 13. This CDR3 is CASGYTLAGTNNEQFF. Written as DNA, the CDR3 is TGTGCTAGTGGTTACACCCTGGCGGGGACTAATAATGAGCAGTTCTTC. Combining the CDR3 with reference TRBV12-5 and TRBJ2-1 gives the whole variable domain DARVTQTPRHKVTEMGQEVTMRCQPILGHNTVFWYRQTMMQGLELLAYFRNRAPLDDSGMPKDRFSAEMPDATLATLKIQPSEPRDSAVYFCASGYTLAGTNNEQFFGPGTRLTVL.